This T cell receptor (beta chain) derives from a study of beta chain features in type 1 diabetes. The study's findings and limits: Across all four CD4+ subsets, people with type 1 diabetes showed modestly shorter TCRB CDR3s.

This CDR3 region has 14 residues. Deletions cut 6 bases from V and 2 bases from J, with 14 bases between. Germline V gene sequence: CDR1 SGHRS, CDR2 YFSETQ. For this clone: Its target is unknown.

Investigators reverse transcribed all isolated RNA, so they sequenced expressed TCRB transcripts. Sequenced by immunoSEQ multiplex PCR; TCRdb stores in-frame clones only, minus some. The profile shows roughly 150,000 clones, about 10% of them singletons. This clonotype originated in a woman aged 25 to 39 with type 1 diabetes. This chain joins TRBV5-1 and TRBJ2-5; tentative D call: TRBD2 (6 bases). Sequencing was carried out using central memory CD4+ T cells from blood. CDR3 amino acids: CASMGGHDQETQYF. The CDR3 nucleotides are TGCGCCAGCATGGGAGGACATGATCAAGAGACCCAGTACTTC.